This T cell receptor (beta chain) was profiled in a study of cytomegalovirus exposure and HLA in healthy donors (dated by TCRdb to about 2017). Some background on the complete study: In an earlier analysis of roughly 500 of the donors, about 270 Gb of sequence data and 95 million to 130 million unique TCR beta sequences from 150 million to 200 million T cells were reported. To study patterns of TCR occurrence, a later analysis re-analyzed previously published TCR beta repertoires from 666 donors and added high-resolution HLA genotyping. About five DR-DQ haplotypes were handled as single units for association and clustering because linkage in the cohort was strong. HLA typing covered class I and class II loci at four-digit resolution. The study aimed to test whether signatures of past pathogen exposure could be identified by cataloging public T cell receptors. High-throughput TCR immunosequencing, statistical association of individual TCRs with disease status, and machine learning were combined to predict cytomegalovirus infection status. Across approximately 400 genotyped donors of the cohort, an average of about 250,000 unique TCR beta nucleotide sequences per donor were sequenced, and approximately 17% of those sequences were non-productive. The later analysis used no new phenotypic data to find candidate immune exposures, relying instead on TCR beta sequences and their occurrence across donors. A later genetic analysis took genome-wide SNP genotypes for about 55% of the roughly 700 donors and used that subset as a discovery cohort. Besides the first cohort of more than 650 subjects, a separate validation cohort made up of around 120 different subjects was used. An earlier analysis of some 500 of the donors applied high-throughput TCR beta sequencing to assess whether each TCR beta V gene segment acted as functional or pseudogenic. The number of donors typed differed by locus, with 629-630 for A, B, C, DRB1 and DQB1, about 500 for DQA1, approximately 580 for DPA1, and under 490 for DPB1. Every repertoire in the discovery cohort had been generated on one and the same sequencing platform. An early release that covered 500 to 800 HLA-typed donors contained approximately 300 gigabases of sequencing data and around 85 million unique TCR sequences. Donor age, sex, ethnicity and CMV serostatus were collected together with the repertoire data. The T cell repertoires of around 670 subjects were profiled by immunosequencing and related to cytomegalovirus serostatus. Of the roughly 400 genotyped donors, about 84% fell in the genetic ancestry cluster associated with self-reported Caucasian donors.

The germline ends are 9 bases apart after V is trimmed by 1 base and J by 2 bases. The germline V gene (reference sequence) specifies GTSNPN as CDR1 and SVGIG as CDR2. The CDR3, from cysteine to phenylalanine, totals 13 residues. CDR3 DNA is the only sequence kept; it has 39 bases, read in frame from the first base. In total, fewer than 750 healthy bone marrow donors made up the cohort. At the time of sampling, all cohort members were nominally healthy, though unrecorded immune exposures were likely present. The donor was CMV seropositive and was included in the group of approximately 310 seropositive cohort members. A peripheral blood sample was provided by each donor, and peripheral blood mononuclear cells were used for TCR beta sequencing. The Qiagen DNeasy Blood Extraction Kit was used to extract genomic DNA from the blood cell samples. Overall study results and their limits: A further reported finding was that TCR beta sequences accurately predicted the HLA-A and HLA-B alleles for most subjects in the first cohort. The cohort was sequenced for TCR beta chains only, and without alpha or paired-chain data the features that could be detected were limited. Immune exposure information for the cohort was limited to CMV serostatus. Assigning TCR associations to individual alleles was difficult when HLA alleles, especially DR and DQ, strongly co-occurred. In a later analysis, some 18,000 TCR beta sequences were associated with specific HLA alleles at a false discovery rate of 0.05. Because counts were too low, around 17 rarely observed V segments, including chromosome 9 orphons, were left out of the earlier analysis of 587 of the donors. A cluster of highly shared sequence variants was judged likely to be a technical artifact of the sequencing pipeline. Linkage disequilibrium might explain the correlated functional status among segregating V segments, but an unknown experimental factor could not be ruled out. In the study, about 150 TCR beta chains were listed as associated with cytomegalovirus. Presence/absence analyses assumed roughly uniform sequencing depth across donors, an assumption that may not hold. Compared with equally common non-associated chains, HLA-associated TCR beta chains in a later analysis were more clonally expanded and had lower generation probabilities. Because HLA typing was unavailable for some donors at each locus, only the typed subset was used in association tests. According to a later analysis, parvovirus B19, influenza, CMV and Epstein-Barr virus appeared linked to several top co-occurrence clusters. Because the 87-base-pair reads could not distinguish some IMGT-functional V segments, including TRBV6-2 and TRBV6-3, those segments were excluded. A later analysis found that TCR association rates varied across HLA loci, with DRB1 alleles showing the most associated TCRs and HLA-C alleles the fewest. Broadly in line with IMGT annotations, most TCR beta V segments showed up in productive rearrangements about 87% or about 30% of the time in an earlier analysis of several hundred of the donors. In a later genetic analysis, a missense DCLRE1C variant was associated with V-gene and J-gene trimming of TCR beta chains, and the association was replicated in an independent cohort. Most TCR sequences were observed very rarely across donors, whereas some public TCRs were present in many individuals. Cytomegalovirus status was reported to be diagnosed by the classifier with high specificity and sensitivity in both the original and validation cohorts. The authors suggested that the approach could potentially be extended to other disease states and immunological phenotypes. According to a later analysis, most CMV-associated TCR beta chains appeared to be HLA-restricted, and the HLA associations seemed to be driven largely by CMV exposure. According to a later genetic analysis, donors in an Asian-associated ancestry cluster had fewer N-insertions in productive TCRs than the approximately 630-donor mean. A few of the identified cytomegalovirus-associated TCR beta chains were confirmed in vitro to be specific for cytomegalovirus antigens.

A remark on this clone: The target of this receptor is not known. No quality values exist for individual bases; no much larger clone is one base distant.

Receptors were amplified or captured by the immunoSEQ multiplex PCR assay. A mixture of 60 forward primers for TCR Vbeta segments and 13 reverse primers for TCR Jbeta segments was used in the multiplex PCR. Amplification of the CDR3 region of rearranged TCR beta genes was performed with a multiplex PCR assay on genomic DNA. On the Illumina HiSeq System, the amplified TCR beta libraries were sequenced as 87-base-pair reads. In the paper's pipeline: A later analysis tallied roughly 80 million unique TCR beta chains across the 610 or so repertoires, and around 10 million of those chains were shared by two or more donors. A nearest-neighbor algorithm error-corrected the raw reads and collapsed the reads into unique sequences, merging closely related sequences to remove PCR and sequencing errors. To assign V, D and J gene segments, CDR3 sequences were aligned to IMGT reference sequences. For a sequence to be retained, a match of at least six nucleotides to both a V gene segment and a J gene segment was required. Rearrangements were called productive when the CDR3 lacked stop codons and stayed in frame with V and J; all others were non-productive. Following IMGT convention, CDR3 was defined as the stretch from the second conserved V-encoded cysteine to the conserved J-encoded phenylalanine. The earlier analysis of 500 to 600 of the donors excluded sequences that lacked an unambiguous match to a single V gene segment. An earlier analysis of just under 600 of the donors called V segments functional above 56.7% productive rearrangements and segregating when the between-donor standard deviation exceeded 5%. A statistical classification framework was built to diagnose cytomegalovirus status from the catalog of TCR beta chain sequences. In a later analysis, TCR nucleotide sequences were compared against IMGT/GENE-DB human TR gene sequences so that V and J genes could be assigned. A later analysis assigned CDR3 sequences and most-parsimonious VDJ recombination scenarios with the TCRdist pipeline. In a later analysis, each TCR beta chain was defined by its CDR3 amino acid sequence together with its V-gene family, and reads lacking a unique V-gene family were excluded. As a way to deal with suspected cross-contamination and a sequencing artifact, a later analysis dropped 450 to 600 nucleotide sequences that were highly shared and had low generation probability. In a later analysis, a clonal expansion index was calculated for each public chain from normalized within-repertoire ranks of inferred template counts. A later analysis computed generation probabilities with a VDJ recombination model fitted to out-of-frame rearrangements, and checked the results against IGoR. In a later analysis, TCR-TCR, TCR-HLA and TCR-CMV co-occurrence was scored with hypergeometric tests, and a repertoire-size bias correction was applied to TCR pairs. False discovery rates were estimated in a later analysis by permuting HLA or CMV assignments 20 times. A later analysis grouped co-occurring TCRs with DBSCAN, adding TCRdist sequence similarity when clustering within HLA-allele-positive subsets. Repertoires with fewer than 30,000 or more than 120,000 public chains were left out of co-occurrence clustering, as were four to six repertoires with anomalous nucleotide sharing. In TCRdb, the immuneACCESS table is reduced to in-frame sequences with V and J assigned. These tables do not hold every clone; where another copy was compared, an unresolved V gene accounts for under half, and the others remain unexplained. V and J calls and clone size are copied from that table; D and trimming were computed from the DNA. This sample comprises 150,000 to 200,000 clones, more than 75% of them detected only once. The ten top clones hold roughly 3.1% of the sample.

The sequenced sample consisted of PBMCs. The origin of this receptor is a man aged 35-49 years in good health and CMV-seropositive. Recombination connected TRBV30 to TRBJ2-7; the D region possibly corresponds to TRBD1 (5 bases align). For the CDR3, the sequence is CAWSARQPYEQYF. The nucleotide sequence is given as TGTGCCTGGAGTGCCAGACAGCCCTACGAGCAGTACTTC.